The rows below give T cell receptor beta chains drawn from one sample of a study of blood T cells in healthy people across ages. Using its own MiXCR run on the 5' RACE reads, TCRdb lists one record per CDR3 protein. The sample carries fewer than 1.5 million distinct CDR3 sequences, around 39% recorded once. Sequenced: blood. All receptors come from a woman younger than 35 in good health. The CDR3 runs from the conserved cysteine through the conserved F or W. Each record gives: clone size, V gene, D gene, J gene, CDR3 DNA, CDR3 protein. D genes are given only for firm matches. Clone size is stated in some rows and not others, as once, few, many or a class when expanded.

abundance: many
v_gene: TRBV29-1
d_gene: .
j_gene: TRBJ2-7
CDR3nt: TGCAGCGTAACAACACCTACCTACGAGCAGTACTTC
CDR3aa: CSVTTPTYEQYF

abundance: few
v_gene: TRBV7-2
d_gene: TRBD1
j_gene: TRBJ1-5
CDR3nt: TGTGCCAGCAGCCCCGAGCCACAGGGGTTTCAGCCCCAGCATTTT
CDR3aa: CASSPEPQGFQPQHF

abundance: .
v_gene: TRBV10-3
d_gene: .
j_gene: TRBJ1-2
CDR3nt: TGTGCCATCAGTGAAGACACCAACTATGGCTACACCTTC
CDR3aa: CAISEDTNYGYTF

abundance: few
v_gene: TRBV5-1
d_gene: TRBD2
j_gene: TRBJ2-3
CDR3nt: TGCGCCAGCAGCGAAGCGGGAGGGCCGGGAGATACGCAGTATTTT
CDR3aa: CASSEAGGPGDTQYF

abundance: .
v_gene: TRBV27
d_gene: .
j_gene: TRBJ2-7
CDR3nt: TGTGCCAGCAGTTTATCCCACCCGACCTACAATGAGCAGTACTTC
CDR3aa: CASSLSHPTYNEQYF

abundance: .
v_gene: TRBV27
d_gene: TRBD2
j_gene: TRBJ2-5
CDR3nt: TGTGCCAGCGCTCCCGGGACTAGTTTTGAGCAGTACTTC
CDR3aa: CASAPGTSFEQYF

abundance: .
v_gene: TRBV11-2
d_gene: TRBD2
j_gene: TRBJ2-7
CDR3nt: TGTGCCAGCAGCGTCTCGACTAGCGGGAGGGCAGGCTACAATGAGCAGTACTTC
CDR3aa: CASSVSTSGRAGYNEQYF

abundance: many
v_gene: TRBV7-2
d_gene: .
j_gene: TRBJ2-1
CDR3nt: TGTGCCAGCAGCTTACAGCCCGCGGTTGAGCAGTTCTTC
CDR3aa: CASSLQPAVEQFF

abundance: .
v_gene: TRBV7-2
d_gene: .
j_gene: TRBJ2-7
CDR3nt: TGTGCCAGCAGCTTCGCACAGTCCTACGAGCAGTACTTC
CDR3aa: CASSFAQSYEQYF

abundance: .
v_gene: TRBV3-1
d_gene: TRBD2
j_gene: TRBJ2-3
CDR3nt: TGTGCCAGCAGCCGGGGAAGCGGGGGGACTACCACAGATACGCAGTATTTT
CDR3aa: CASSRGSGGTTTDTQYF

abundance: .
v_gene: TRBV6-6
d_gene: .
j_gene: TRBJ2-1
CDR3nt: TGTGCCAGCAGTTTACTCGGGGCAGGGGAACCCTACAATGAGCAGTTCTTC
CDR3aa: CASSLLGAGEPYNEQFF

abundance: .
v_gene: TRBV7-9
d_gene: .
j_gene: TRBJ2-3
CDR3nt: TGTTCCAGCAGCTTAGAATGGGGAAAGCAGTATTTT
CDR3aa: CSSSLEWGKQYF

abundance: few
v_gene: TRBV7-2
d_gene: .
j_gene: TRBJ2-3
CDR3nt: TGTGCCAGCAGCTTAGGCCGGGGACCCCTCACAGATACGCAGTATTTT
CDR3aa: CASSLGRGPLTDTQYF

abundance: .
v_gene: TRBV5-1
d_gene: .
j_gene: TRBJ2-7
CDR3nt: TGCGCCAGCAGCTTGGTGGACAGTCCCTCCTACGAGCAGTACTTC
CDR3aa: CASSLVDSPSYEQYF

abundance: few
v_gene: TRBV29-1
d_gene: TRBD2
j_gene: TRBJ2-1
CDR3nt: TGCAGCGTTGAGCTAGCGGGAGGGCCCTCTTTCGAAGATGAGCAGTTCTTC
CDR3aa: CSVELAGGPSFEDEQFF

abundance: .
v_gene: TRBV4-1
d_gene: .
j_gene: TRBJ2-7
CDR3nt: TGCGCCAGCAGCCACGCCGGGAACGAGCAGTACTTC
CDR3aa: CASSHAGNEQYF

abundance: few
v_gene: TRBV4-1
d_gene: .
j_gene: TRBJ1-2
CDR3nt: TGCGCCAGCAGCCTCATCAGCGACGGGCCTAACTATGGCTACACCTTC
CDR3aa: CASSLISDGPNYGYTF

abundance: .
v_gene: TRBV20-1
d_gene: TRBD1
j_gene: TRBJ1-3
CDR3nt: TGCAGTGCTCGGGGACCCCGGGACAGGGATTTTTCAGACACCATATATTTT
CDR3aa: CSARGPRDRDFSDTIYF

abundance: once
v_gene: TRBV20-1
d_gene: TRBD2
j_gene: TRBJ2-1
CDR3nt: TGCAGTGCTAGGCCCCTGGCGGGGGATTACAATGAGCAGTTCTTC
CDR3aa: CSARPLAGDYNEQFF

abundance: .
v_gene: TRBV29-1
d_gene: .
j_gene: TRBJ2-6
CDR3nt: TGCGGTGGGGTAACTGGGGCCAACGTCCTGACTTTC
CDR3aa: CGGVTGANVLTF

abundance: .
v_gene: TRBV29-1
d_gene: TRBD1
j_gene: TRBJ2-2
CDR3nt: TGCAGCGTCACGGGACAGGGGAACACCGGGGAGCTGTTTTTT
CDR3aa: CSVTGQGNTGELFF

abundance: .
v_gene: TRBV6-1
d_gene: .
j_gene: TRBJ2-1
CDR3nt: TGTGCCAGCAGTGAACTGGCCAGCCAAGTAGCCTACAATGAGCAGTTCTTC
CDR3aa: CASSELASQVAYNEQFF

abundance: .
v_gene: TRBV7-3
d_gene: .
j_gene: TRBJ2-1
CDR3nt: TGTGCCAGCAGCTTAACCGCAGCCCTCCTTTACAATGAGCAGTTCTTC
CDR3aa: CASSLTAALLYNEQFF

abundance: few
v_gene: TRBV20-1
d_gene: .
j_gene: TRBJ2-7
CDR3nt: TGCAGTGCTAGAGACTGGGCGGAAAATCCCCCCTACGAGCAGTACTTC
CDR3aa: CSARDWAENPPYEQYF

abundance: .
v_gene: TRBV5-1
d_gene: .
j_gene: TRBJ1-2
CDR3nt: TGCGCCAGCAGCTTGGAGGGGAACGGCTACACCTTC
CDR3aa: CASSLEGNGYTF

abundance: .
v_gene: TRBV5-5
d_gene: .
j_gene: TRBJ2-7
CDR3nt: TGTGCCAGCGCGGGCCAGGGGCCCTACGAGCAGTACTTC
CDR3aa: CASAGQGPYEQYF

abundance: few
v_gene: TRBV29-1
d_gene: .
j_gene: TRBJ2-4
CDR3nt: TGTAGCGTTCTCCTAGCCGATTACAATGAGCAGTACTTC
CDR3aa: CSVLLADYNEQYF

abundance: .
v_gene: TRBV5-1
d_gene: TRBD2
j_gene: TRBJ2-5
CDR3nt: TGCGCCAGCACCCGGGGGGAGCAAGAGACCCAGTACTTC
CDR3aa: CASTRGEQETQYF

abundance: many
v_gene: TRBV5-1
d_gene: TRBD1
j_gene: TRBJ1-5
CDR3nt: TGTGCCAGCAGCCCAGGACAGGGGGATCAGCCCCAGCATTTT
CDR3aa: CASSPGQGDQPQHF

abundance: .
v_gene: TRBV6-6
d_gene: .
j_gene: TRBJ2-7
CDR3nt: TGTGCCAGCAGTTACTCGGATGTCTACGAGCAGTACTTC
CDR3aa: CASSYSDVYEQYF

abundance: .
v_gene: TRBV6-5
d_gene: TRBD1
j_gene: TRBJ1-5
CDR3nt: TGTGCCAGCAGTCCTATAGGACAGGGGAGCAATCAGCCCCAGCATTTT
CDR3aa: CASSPIGQGSNQPQHF

abundance: .
v_gene: TRBV5-1
d_gene: TRBD1
j_gene: TRBJ2-7
CDR3nt: TGCGCCAGCAGGGGACAGCTAACCTACGAGCAGTACTTC
CDR3aa: CASRGQLTYEQYF

abundance: .
v_gene: TRBV20-1
d_gene: TRBD2
j_gene: TRBJ2-1
CDR3nt: TGCAGTGCTATGCGACTAGCGGTCGATGAGCAGTTCTTC
CDR3aa: CSAMRLAVDEQFF

abundance: .
v_gene: TRBV20-1
d_gene: .
j_gene: TRBJ2-5
CDR3nt: TGCAGTGCTAGAGCTCGTGACGAGACCCAGTACTTC
CDR3aa: CSARARDETQYF

abundance: .
v_gene: TRBV20-1
d_gene: TRBD2
j_gene: TRBJ2-2
CDR3nt: TGCAGTGCTAGAGAGCGGGAGGCCGGGGAGCTGTTTTTT
CDR3aa: CSAREREAGELFF

abundance: few
v_gene: TRBV7-9
d_gene: .
j_gene: TRBJ2-1
CDR3nt: TGTGCCAGCAGCTTAGGCACAGTAGAGGAGCAGTTCTTC
CDR3aa: CASSLGTVEEQFF

abundance: few
v_gene: TRBV12-3/TRBV12-4
d_gene: TRBD2
j_gene: TRBJ2-3
CDR3nt: TGTGCCAGCAGTTCCTTTAAGATTAGCGGGAACACAGATACGCAGTATTTT
CDR3aa: CASSSFKISGNTDTQYF

abundance: .
v_gene: TRBV4-1
d_gene: TRBD2
j_gene: TRBJ2-1
CDR3nt: TGCGCCAGCAGCCAAGATCCTAGCGGGAGCTCCTACAATGAGCAGTTCTTC
CDR3aa: CASSQDPSGSSYNEQFF

abundance: few
v_gene: TRBV29-1
d_gene: .
j_gene: TRBJ1-2
CDR3nt: TGCAGCGTTGATCCCCGGGACGGACCTGAATCGGGCTATGGCTACACCTTC
CDR3aa: CSVDPRDGPESGYGYTF

abundance: .
v_gene: TRBV12-3/TRBV12-4
d_gene: .
j_gene: TRBJ1-2
CDR3nt: TGTGCCAGCACCGAGGGAAGAGGAGGAAATAACTATGGCTACACCTTC
CDR3aa: CASTEGRGGNNYGYTF

abundance: .
v_gene: TRBV30
d_gene: .
j_gene: TRBJ1-1
CDR3nt: TGTGCCTGGAGTGTGGCGGGGAACACTGAAGCTTTCTTT
CDR3aa: CAWSVAGNTEAFF

abundance: .
v_gene: TRBV6-5
d_gene: TRBD1
j_gene: TRBJ2-5
CDR3nt: TGTGCCAGCAGCCGAACGGGGACAGGGGACAATGAGCAGTACTTC
CDR3aa: CASSRTGTGDNEQYF

abundance: .
v_gene: TRBV24-1
d_gene: .
j_gene: TRBJ2-5
CDR3nt: TGTGCCACCAGTGATTCCGCTCAGGGGTTAACGGGGACCCAGTACTTC
CDR3aa: CATSDSAQGLTGTQYF

abundance: .
v_gene: TRBV20-1
d_gene: TRBD2
j_gene: TRBJ2-3
CDR3nt: TGCAGTGCTGACCCCCGGTCTAGCGGGACAACAGATACGCAGTATTTT
CDR3aa: CSADPRSSGTTDTQYF

abundance: many
v_gene: TRBV10-3
d_gene: TRBD2
j_gene: TRBJ2-6
CDR3nt: TGTGCCTCGGGGAGGGATTTCCCTGGGGCCAACGTCCTGACTTTC
CDR3aa: CASGRDFPGANVLTF

abundance: .
v_gene: TRBV12-3/TRBV12-4
d_gene: .
j_gene: TRBJ2-3
CDR3nt: TGTGCCAGCAGCCCAAGACGAACAGGGATGAGCACAGATACGCAGTATTTT
CDR3aa: CASSPRRTGMSTDTQYF

abundance: .
v_gene: TRBV4-2
d_gene: TRBD2
j_gene: TRBJ2-7
CDR3nt: TGTGCCAGCAGCCAAGGGGAAACTAGCGGGGGAAAGGGAGAGCAGTACTTC
CDR3aa: CASSQGETSGGKGEQYF

abundance: .
v_gene: TRBV4-1
d_gene: .
j_gene: TRBJ2-3
CDR3nt: .
CDR3aa: CTSSQDATPSGTDTQYF

abundance: few
v_gene: TRBV7-9
d_gene: .
j_gene: TRBJ1-1
CDR3nt: TGTGCCAGCAGCGGGCGACGGAAAATGAACACTGAAGCTTTCTTT
CDR3aa: CASSGRRKMNTEAFF

abundance: .
v_gene: TRBV20-1
d_gene: TRBD2
j_gene: TRBJ2-2
CDR3nt: TGCAGTGCTAGAGATCACGGACTAGCGGGGAACACCGGGGAGCTGTTTTTT
CDR3aa: CSARDHGLAGNTGELFF

abundance: .
v_gene: TRBV6-2/TRBV6-3
d_gene: .
j_gene: TRBJ1-5
CDR3nt: TGTGCCAGCAGTGACTCGTTTGGCAATCAGCCCCAGCATTTT
CDR3aa: CASSDSFGNQPQHF

abundance: .
v_gene: TRBV7-2
d_gene: .
j_gene: TRBJ2-3
CDR3nt: TGTGCCAGCAGCTTAAATCTCCTTGGGGATACGCAGTATTTT
CDR3aa: CASSLNLLGDTQYF

abundance: few
v_gene: TRBV20-1
d_gene: .
j_gene: TRBJ2-7
CDR3nt: TGCAGTGCCACACCCGACGGTCGCTCCTACGAGCAGTACTTC
CDR3aa: CSATPDGRSYEQYF

abundance: few
v_gene: TRBV10-3
d_gene: .
j_gene: TRBJ1-1
CDR3nt: TGTGCCATCAGTGAGACGCAGACCAACACTGAAGCTTTCTTT
CDR3aa: CAISETQTNTEAFF

abundance: .
v_gene: TRBV6-2/TRBV6-3
d_gene: .
j_gene: TRBJ1-1
CDR3nt: TGTGCCAGCAAGCTCTGGGGGGCCAACACTGAAGCTTTCTTT
CDR3aa: CASKLWGANTEAFF

abundance: .
v_gene: TRBV5-6
d_gene: .
j_gene: TRBJ1-2
CDR3nt: TGTGCCAGCAGCCAGACAAAAACAGGGCCCAACTATGGCTACACCTTC
CDR3aa: CASSQTKTGPNYGYTF

abundance: few
v_gene: TRBV28
d_gene: TRBD1
j_gene: TRBJ2-5
CDR3nt: TGTGCCAGCAGCTATAATCTGTTCGGGACAGGAAAAGAGACCCAGTACTTC
CDR3aa: CASSYNLFGTGKETQYF

abundance: .
v_gene: TRBV20-1
d_gene: .
j_gene: TRBJ2-7
CDR3nt: TGCAGTGCTTCTGACAGGGAGGTCGGCTACGAGCAGTACTTC
CDR3aa: CSASDREVGYEQYF

abundance: few
v_gene: TRBV20-1
d_gene: .
j_gene: TRBJ2-2
CDR3nt: TGCAGTGTAAAGCGAGCTGGCAACACCGGGGAGCTGTTTTTT
CDR3aa: CSVKRAGNTGELFF